This T cell receptor (beta chain) was captured in a study of blood T cell repertoires in COVID-19. This clone was seen once. The ends were cut back, 5 bases at V and 0 bases at J, with 11 bases in the middle. From germline, CDR1 is LNHDA and CDR2 SQIVND (reference sequence). The CDR3 is 16 amino acids. In the original workflow: Counts of nucleated cells, estimated from reference gene primer amplification, were obtained. Profiling relied on immunoSEQ multiplex PCR, and the TCRdb table lists in-frame clones only, not all of them. That table furnishes V, J and clone size, whereas the DNA furnished D and trimming. The repertoire has 250,000 to 300,000 clones, about 88% of them found once; the top ten carry 0.99%.

The specimen was peripheral blood. The chain recombines TRBV19 with TRBJ1-6; D not certain. The source of this sequence is a woman aged 40 to 50 who had recovered from COVID-19. The CDR3 loop reads CASSPTESSYNSPLHF. DNA for the CDR3: TGTGCCAGTAGTCCAACAGAGAGCTCCTATAATTCACCCCTCCACTTT.